The 7 T cell receptor beta chains given below trace back to one sample, sequenced in a study of OX40 agonist ivuxolimab in advanced cancers. Sequencing was performed with immunoSEQ multiplex PCR; in TCRdb, only in-frame clones are kept and a portion is missing. Here the sample spans about 22,000 clones, 88% being singletons. The specimen was CD4+ or CD8+ T cells sorted from blood, collected in a trial of the OX40 agonist ivuxolimab. The receptors were gathered from an adult with an advanced solid tumor such as melanoma, head and neck, liver or kidney cancer.

This clone was counted only a few times. This chain connects TRBV7-9 to TRBJ1-1; D gene unclear. Germline CDR1 SEHNR, CDR2 FQNEAQ (reference sequence). Trimming took off 3 bases at V and 8 bases at J, with 10 bases between the two ends. There are 12 residues in the CDR3. In DNA, the CDR3 is TGTGCCAGCAGCTTCCCGACGGGCGAAGCTTTCTTT. Encoded protein: CASSFPTGEAFF.

This chain joins TRBV30 and TRBJ2-7; D is unresolved. The V end lost 5 bases, the J end lost 3 bases, and 11 bases lay between the germline ends. CDR3 length: 12 residues. Germline loops: CDR1 GTSNPN, CDR2 SVGIG (reference sequence). As DNA, the CDR3 is TGTGCCTGGCAGGTAGCAGGCTACGAGCAGTACTTC. As protein: CAWQVAGYEQYF.

The chain uses TRBV29-1 and TRBJ2-7; 7 bases are a match to TRBD2. Germline trimming cut 0 bases from V and 3 bases from J; bases unmatched to any gene: 2. This CDR3 contains 13 residues. Germline V gene lookup returns CDR1 SQVTM and CDR2 ANQGSEA. The CDR3 loop is CSVEDRGSYEQYF. The CDR3 DNA reads TGCAGCGTTGAAGATCGCGGGAGCTACGAGCAGTACTTC.

The J gene is TRBJ1-2, the V gene TRBV27, with 9 positions matching TRBD1. This CDR3 has 14 amino acids. V was pared by 7 bases and J by 2 bases, with 5 bases of the junction left unmatched. In germline, CDR1 is MNHEY, CDR2 SMNVEV (reference sequence). CDR3 sequence: CASKIQGANYGYTF. The CDR3 DNA sequence: TGTGCCAGCAAGATACAGGGGGCAAACTATGGCTACACCTTC.

This clone was observed a single time. This chain links TRBV7-2 with TRBJ2-5, with 13 bases aligning to TRBD2. Per the germline V gene, CDR1 is SGHTA and CDR2 is FQGNSA. This CDR3 has 15 amino acids. The V and J ends lost 6 bases and 5 bases, in that order; junction bases with no gene match: 6. CDR3 region: CASRPPGLAGETQYF. CDR3 nucleotide sequence: TGTGCCAGCAGACCCCCGGGACTAGCGGGGGAGACCCAGTACTTC.

This clone appeared once. The chain recombines TRBV12-1 with TRBJ2-7; the table calls TRBD1, which could not be checked here. TRBV12-1 is described as a pseudogene. CDR3 size: 15 residues. CDR3 region: CASSLGQSGPYEQYF. CDR3 nucleotide sequence: TGTGCCAGCAGCTTGGGACAGAGTGGCCCCTACGAGCAGTACTTC.

V gene TRBV5-1 combines with J gene TRBJ2-3, with D perhaps TRBD1 or TRBD2 (6 bases each). Trimming took off 0 bases at V and 3 bases at J, with 11 bases between the two ends. This CDR3 has 15 residues. Germline V gene lookup returns CDR1 SGHRS and CDR2 YFSETQ. CDR3 DNA: TGCGCCAGCAGCTTGGCCAGGGGAGGTACAGATACGCAGTATTTT. This encodes CASSLARGGTDTQYF. Supplemented by reference TRBV5-1 and TRBJ2-3, the full variable domain reads KAGVTQTPRYLIKTRGQQVTLSCSPISGHRSVSWYQQTPGQGLQFLFEYFSETQRNKGNFPGRFSGRQFSNSRSEMNVSTLELGDSALYLCASSLARGGTDTQYFGPGTRLTVL.